What follows are 4 T cell receptor beta chains derived from one specimen sequenced in a study of CD8 T cells in Susac syndrome. An amount of RNA that ranged from roughly 0.5 to 1 ug was reverse transcribed with random hexamers. One entry per CDR3 protein results from TCRdb running MiXCR on the immunoSEQ multiplex PCR reads. The repertoire holds some 160,000 distinct CDR3 sequences, under 95% seen once, with approximately 0.073% in the top ten. Input material: CD4+ T cells from PBMCs. The origin of the receptors is a human donor in good health.

This clonotype was counted between two and nine times. This chain connects TRBV7-2 to TRBJ2-5, with 7 bases matching TRBD1. CDR3 size: 13 residues. Germline V lookup: CDR1 SGHTA, CDR2 FQGNSA. The ends lost 5 bases at V and 4 bases at J; junction bases unmatched: 4. DNA for the CDR3: TGTGCCAGCAGCCGGACAGGAGGAGAGACCCAGTACTTC. Encoded protein: CASSRTGGETQYF.

The CDR3 DNA sequence: TGTGCCAGCAGCAACTACCGGACAGGGGCTGGAAACACCATATATTTT. Its translation is CASSNYRTGAGNTIYF. V gene TRBV5-8 combines with J gene TRBJ1-3, with 9 bases matching TRBD1. The CDR3 is 16 residues long. V trimming: 4 bases; J trimming: 2 bases; junction bases outside the gene matches: 7. CDR1 SGHTS and CDR2 YDEGEE come from the germline V gene.

Here the CDR3 reads CSGTTGGRDLNIQYF. The DNA of the CDR3 is TGCAGCGGGACAACAGGGGGAAGAGACTTAAACATTCAGTACTTC. The chain has TRBV29-1 and TRBJ2-4, with 8 bases fitting TRBD1. The V and J ends lost 7 bases and 6 bases, in that order; junction bases with no gene match: 14. The length of the CDR3 is 15 residues. In germline, CDR1 is SQVTM, CDR2 ANQGSEA. The complete variable domain, with remaining parts taken from reference TRBV29-1 and TRBJ2-4, reads SAVISQKPSRDICQRGTSLTIQCQVDSQVTMMFWYRQQPGQSLTLIATANQGSEATYESGFVIDKFPISRPNLTFSTLTVSNMSPEDSSIYLCSGTTGGRDLNIQYFGAGTRLSVL.

The J gene is TRBJ1-2, the V gene TRBV4-1; D is possibly TRBD1 (6 bases). This CDR3 region has 14 residues. Deletions cut 1 base from V and 8 bases from J, with 14 bases between. Germline V gene lookup returns CDR1 MGHRA and CDR2 YSYEKL. CDR3 coding DNA: TGCGCCAGCAGCCAAGTGGGGGCGGGGCGCGGCTACACCTTC. Residues: CASSQVGAGRGYTF.